This is a list of T cell receptor beta chains from one sample in a study of shared clonotypes between healthy human individuals. The method was immunoSEQ multiplex PCR; TCRdb's version includes in-frame clones alone and lacks a portion of them. This sample has approximately 500,000 clones; approximately 79% occur once, and the top ten carry approximately 13%. The specimen was PBMCs. The receptors stem from a woman aged 40 to 50 in good health. Some clones in this sample may be carry-over from other donors' samples. CDR3s include the opening cysteine and the closing phenylalanine or tryptophan. A D gene is named only where the DNA matches it firmly. Size values are once, few and many counts, or a class for expanded clones, and some rows have none.

j_call clone_size v_call d_call cdr3_aa cdr3_nt
TRBJ2-2 . TRBV27 . CASSPTVGTGELFF TGTGCCAGCAGCCCCACCGTGGGCACCGGGGAGCTGTTTTTT
TRBJ1-5 . TRBV28 . CASNQNSNQPQHF TGTGCCAGCAATCAGAATAGCAATCAGCCCCAGCATTTT
TRBJ2-2 . TRBV7-2 TRBD2 CASSLHRGLAGASGELFF TGTGCCAGCAGCTTGCACAGGGGACTAGCGGGCGCCTCCGGGGAGCTGTTTTTT
TRBJ1-1 few TRBV7-2 . CASSTRKGVTEAFF TGTGCCAGCAGCACCAGGAAGGGCGTCACTGAAGCTTTCTTT
TRBJ2-5 . TRBV18 TRBD1 CASSRQGQETQYF TGTGCCAGCTCCCGACAGGGGCAGGAGACCCAGTACTTC
TRBJ1-3 . TRBV5-4 . CASSLDGSGNTIYF TGTGCCAGCAGCTTGGATGGTTCTGGAAACACCATATATTTT
TRBJ1-2 . TRBV7-2 . CASSLGRVDYGYTF TGTGCCAGCAGCTTAGGCAGGGTGGACTATGGCTACACCTTC
TRBJ2-5 . TRBV7-9 . CASNSGPGETQYF TGTGCCAGCAATTCGGGCCCGGGAGAGACCCAGTACTTC
TRBJ2-3 . TRBV29-1 . CSVEGGLGTARDTQYF TGCAGCGTTGAGGGGGGTTTGGGGACAGCGAGAGATACGCAGTATTTT
TRBJ1-4 . TRBV27 . CASSLYQGLNEKLFF TGTGCCAGCAGTTTATATCAGGGCCTTAATGAAAAACTGTTTTTT
TRBJ2-5 . TRBV11-3 TRBD2 CASSLGTSGRDETQYF TGTGCCAGCAGCTTAGGGACTAGCGGGAGAGACGAGACCCAGTACTTC
TRBJ1-4 . TRBV5-1 . CASSFDGGNEKLFF TGCGCCAGCAGCTTCGACGGAGGTAATGAAAAACTGTTTTTT
TRBJ2-5 . TRBV4-2 . CASSQEKIQETQYF TGTGCCAGCAGCCAAGAAAAGATTCAAGAGACCCAGTACTTC
TRBJ2-1 . TRBV5-1 . CASSPGEGNEQFF TGCGCCAGCAGCCCAGGGGAGGGCAATGAGCAGTTCTTC
TRBJ1-1 . TRBV11-2 . CASSLYVNTEAFF TGTGCCAGCAGCTTATATGTTAACACTGAAGCTTTCTTT
TRBJ2-7 . TRBV5-4 TRBD2 CASSSSGSATEQYF TGTGCCAGCAGTTCTAGCGGGAGTGCTACAGAGCAGTACTTC
TRBJ1-5 . TRBV6-1 TRBD1 CASSDSQGEWQPQHF TGTGCCAGCAGTGATTCCCAGGGGGAATGGCAGCCCCAGCATTTT
TRBJ1-1 many TRBV7-8 . CASSKDRSWNTEAFF TGTGCCAGCAGCAAAGACAGGAGCTGGAACACTGAAGCTTTCTTT
TRBJ2-7 once TRBV28 . CASIGQNYEQYF TGTGCCAGCATTGGCCAGAATTACGAGCAGTACTTC
TRBJ1-5 . TRBV6-1 TRBD1 CASSERQGISQPQHF TGTGCCAGCAGTGAAAGACAGGGAATTAGTCAGCCCCAGCATTTT
TRBJ2-1 many TRBV6-4 TRBD1 CASSEGTGDYNEQFF TGTGCCAGCAGTGAAGGGACAGGGGACTACAATGAGCAGTTCTTC
TRBJ2-2 few TRBV5-1 . CASSLVLSGLNTGELFF TGCGCCAGCAGCTTGGTACTTAGCGGACTGAACACCGGGGAGCTGTTTTTT
TRBJ2-3 . TRBV7-2 TRBD2 CASSRSGLAGGTDTQYF TGTGCCAGCAGCCGTTCTGGACTAGCGGGGGGCACAGATACGCAGTATTTT
TRBJ2-5 . TRBV9 . CASSVGSSSETQYF TGTGCCAGCAGCGTAGGCAGTAGCAGCGAGACCCAGTACTTC
TRBJ2-7 once TRBV9 TRBD1 CASSPTRDSPYEQYF TGTGCCAGCAGCCCTACCCGGGACAGCCCCTACGAGCAGTACTTC
TRBJ2-5 . TRBV5-4 . CASSLGQPQETQYF TGTGCCAGCAGCTTGGGACAGCCGCAAGAGACCCAGTACTTC
TRBJ2-7 . TRBV30 . CAWNPQGLWEQYF TGTGCCTGGAATCCCCAGGGTCTGTGGGAGCAGTACTTC
TRBJ1-4 . TRBV4-2 . CASSQAGRRNEKLFF TGTGCCAGCAGCCAAGCCGGCCGAAGGAATGAAAAACTGTTTTTT
TRBJ1-1 . TRBV10-3 . CAISPGPQLPEAFF TGTGCCATCAGCCCAGGGCCCCAACTCCCTGAAGCTTTCTTT
TRBJ2-2 . TRBV9 TRBD2 CASSGALAGITGELFF TGTGCCAGCAGCGGAGCACTAGCGGGAATCACCGGGGAGCTGTTTTTT
TRBJ2-7 . TRBV6-6 TRBD2 CASRGGSGSRPYEQYF TGTGCCAGCAGGGGGGGGTCAGGGTCACGACCCTACGAGCAGTACTTC
TRBJ1-2 . TRBV6-5 . CASSWRASNYGYTF TGTGCCAGCAGTTGGAGAGCTTCTAACTATGGCTACACCTTC
TRBJ2-1 . TRBV7-8 TRBD2 CASSSGLAGKIYNEQFF TGTGCCAGCAGCTCCGGACTAGCGGGGAAAATATACAATGAGCAGTTCTTC
TRBJ1-6 . TRBV6-5 . CASRRGRDSPLHF TGTGCCAGCAGAAGAGGGCGGGATTCACCCCTCCACTTT
TRBJ1-1 . TRBV30 TRBD1 CACTGTVNTEAFF TGTGCCTGTACCGGGACAGTGAACACTGAAGCTTTCTTT
TRBJ1-2 . TRBV27 . CASSPMGVTRGYGYTF TGTGCCAGCAGTCCCATGGGAGTCACGCGAGGCTATGGCTACACCTTC
TRBJ1-1 . TRBV6-5 . CASSSGPMNTEAFF TGTGCCAGCAGTTCGGGACCGATGAACACTGAAGCTTTCTTT
TRBJ1-1 . TRBV28 . CASTPLGEMNTEAFF TGTGCCAGCACCCCCTTAGGGGAAATGAACACTGAAGCTTTCTTT
TRBJ2-3 . TRBV4-2 . CASSQAPRGTQYF TGTGCCAGCAGCCAAGCCCCTCGTGGTACGCAGTATTTT
TRBJ1-1 . TRBV7-9 . CASSFRTEAFF TGTGCCAGCAGCTTTAGAACTGAAGCTTTCTTT
TRBJ1-1 . TRBV20-1 TRBD1 CSCRDRAEAFF TGCAGTTGCCGGGACAGGGCTGAAGCTTTCTTT
TRBJ1-1 few TRBV5-1 . CASSLEGLGGQGEAFF TGCGCCAGCAGCTTGGAAGGTCTCGGGGGGCAGGGTGAAGCTTTCTTT
TRBJ2-3 many TRBV30 TRBD2 CAWRASGHTDTQYF TGTGCCTGGAGGGCTAGCGGCCACACAGATACGCAGTATTTT
TRBJ1-4 . TRBV18 . CASSPPFDRNEKLFF TGTGCCAGCTCACCGCCCTTCGACAGAAATGAAAAACTGTTTTTT
TRBJ2-5 . TRBV29-1 . CSVSRDVWETQYF TGCAGCGTGAGCCGGGACGTGTGGGAGACCCAGTACTTC
TRBJ2-2 . TRBV6-1 . CASTIRGDTGELFF TGTGCCAGCACCATCCGCGGGGACACCGGGGAGCTGTTTTTT
TRBJ2-1 . TRBV5-1 . CASKYRPYNEQFF TGCGCCAGCAAGTATCGCCCCTACAATGAGCAGTTCTTC
TRBJ2-1 . TRBV28 . CASSLLAQHEQFF TGTGCCAGCAGTTTATTAGCCCAACATGAGCAGTTCTTC
TRBJ2-6 . TRBV15 . CATSRVSGVGANVLTF TGTGCCACCAGCAGAGTTTCGGGGGTTGGGGCCAACGTCCTGACTTTC
TRBJ2-7 . TRBV27 . CASSPAPTYEQYF TGTGCCAGCAGTCCTGCCCCCACCTACGAGCAGTACTTC
TRBJ1-2 . TRBV28 . CASSSQGFYGYTF TGTGCCAGCAGTTCACAGGGCTTCTATGGCTACACCTTC
TRBJ2-1 . TRBV10-3 TRBD2 CAISGQREGNEQFF TGTGCCATCAGTGGCCAGCGGGAAGGCAATGAGCAGTTCTTC
TRBJ1-2 once TRBV6-5 . CASSYRRENYGYTF TGTGCCAGCAGTTACCGGCGGGAGAACTATGGCTACACCTTC
TRBJ2-2 . TRBV6-1 TRBD1 CAITPGQGAGELFF TGTGCCATCACACCAGGACAGGGGGCCGGGGAGCTGTTTTTT